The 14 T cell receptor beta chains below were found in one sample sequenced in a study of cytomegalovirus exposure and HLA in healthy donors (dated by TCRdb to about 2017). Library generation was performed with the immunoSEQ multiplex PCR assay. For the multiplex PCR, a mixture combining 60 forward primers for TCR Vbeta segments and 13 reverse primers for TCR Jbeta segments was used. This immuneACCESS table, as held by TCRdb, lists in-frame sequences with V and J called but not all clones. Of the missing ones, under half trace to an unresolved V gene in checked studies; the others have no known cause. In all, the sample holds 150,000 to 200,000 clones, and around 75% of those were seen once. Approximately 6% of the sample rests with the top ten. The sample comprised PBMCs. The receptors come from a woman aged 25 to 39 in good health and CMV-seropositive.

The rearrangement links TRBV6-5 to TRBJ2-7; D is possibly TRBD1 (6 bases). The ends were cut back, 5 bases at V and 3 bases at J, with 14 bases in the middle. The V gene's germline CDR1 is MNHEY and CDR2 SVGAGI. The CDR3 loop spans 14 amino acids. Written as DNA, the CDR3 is TGTGCCAGCAGTCCCCGGGACAAACACTACGAGCAGTACTTC. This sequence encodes CASSPRDKHYEQYF.

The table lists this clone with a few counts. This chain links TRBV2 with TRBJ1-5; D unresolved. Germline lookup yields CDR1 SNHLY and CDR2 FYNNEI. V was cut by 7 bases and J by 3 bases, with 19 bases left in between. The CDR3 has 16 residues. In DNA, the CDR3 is TGTGCCAGCATGGAGGCTACCTTACTTCTCAATCAGCCCCAGCATTTT. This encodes CASMEATLLLNQPQHF.

The chain's CDR3 is CASSNGGLAAGKLFF. The CDR3 DNA reads TGTGCCAGCAGTAACGGTGGGCTGGCGGCGGGGAAACTGTTTTTT. The rearrangement joins TRBV6-5 to TRBJ1-4, with D hard to call. Germline-derived CDR1 and CDR2 are MNHEY and SVGAGI. The V gene lost 5 bases and the J gene lost 11 bases, with 21 bases spanning the gap. This CDR3 is 15 amino acids long.

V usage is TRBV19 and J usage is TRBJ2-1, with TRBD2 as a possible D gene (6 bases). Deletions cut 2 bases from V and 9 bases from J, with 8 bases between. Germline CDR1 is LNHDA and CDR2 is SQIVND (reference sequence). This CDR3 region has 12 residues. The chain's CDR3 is CASSISGGEQFF. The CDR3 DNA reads TGTGCCAGTAGTATATCCGGGGGTGAGCAGTTCTTC.

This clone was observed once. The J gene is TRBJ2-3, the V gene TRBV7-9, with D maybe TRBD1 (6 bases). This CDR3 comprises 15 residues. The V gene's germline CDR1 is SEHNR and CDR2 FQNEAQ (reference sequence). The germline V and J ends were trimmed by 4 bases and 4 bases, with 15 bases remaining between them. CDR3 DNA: TGTGCCAGCAGCTATTCGACAGGTCCGGCAGATACGCAGTATTTT. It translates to CASSYSTGPADTQYF.

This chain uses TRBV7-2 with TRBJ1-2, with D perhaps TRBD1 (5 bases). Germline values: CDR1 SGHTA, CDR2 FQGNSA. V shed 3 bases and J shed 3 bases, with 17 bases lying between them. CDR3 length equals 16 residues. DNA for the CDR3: TGTGCCAGCAGCTTCCCAAGGGGATGGGGGGACTATGGCTACACCTTC. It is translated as CASSFPRGWGDYGYTF.

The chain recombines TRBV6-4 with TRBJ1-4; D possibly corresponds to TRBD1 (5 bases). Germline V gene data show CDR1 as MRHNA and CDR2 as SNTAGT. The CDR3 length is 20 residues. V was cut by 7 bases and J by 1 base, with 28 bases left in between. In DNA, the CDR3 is TGTGCCAGCAAGGAGTCAAGGGGTCCCTCTAAACTCAAAACTAATGAAAAACTGTTTTTT. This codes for CASKESRGPSKLKTNEKLFF.

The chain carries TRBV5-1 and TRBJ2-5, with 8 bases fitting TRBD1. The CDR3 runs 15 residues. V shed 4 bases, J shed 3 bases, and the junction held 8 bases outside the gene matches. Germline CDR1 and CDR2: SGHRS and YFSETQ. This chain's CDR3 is CASSAWGQAKETQYF. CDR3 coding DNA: TGCGCCAGCAGCGCCTGGGGACAGGCTAAAGAGACCCAGTACTTC.

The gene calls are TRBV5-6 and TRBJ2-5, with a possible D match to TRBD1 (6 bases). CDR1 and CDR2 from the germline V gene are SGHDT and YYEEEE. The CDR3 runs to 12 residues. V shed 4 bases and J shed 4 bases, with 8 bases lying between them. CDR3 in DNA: TGTGCCAGCAGCATCAGGGGAGAGACCCAGTACTTC. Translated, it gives CASSIRGETQYF.

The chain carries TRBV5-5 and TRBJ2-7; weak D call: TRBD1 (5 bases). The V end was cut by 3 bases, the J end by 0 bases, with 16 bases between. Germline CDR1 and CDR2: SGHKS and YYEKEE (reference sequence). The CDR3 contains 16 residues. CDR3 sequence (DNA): TGTGCCAGCAGCTCTCTCCTGCAGGGCAGCTCCTACGAGCAGTACTTC. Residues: CASSSLLQGSSYEQYF.

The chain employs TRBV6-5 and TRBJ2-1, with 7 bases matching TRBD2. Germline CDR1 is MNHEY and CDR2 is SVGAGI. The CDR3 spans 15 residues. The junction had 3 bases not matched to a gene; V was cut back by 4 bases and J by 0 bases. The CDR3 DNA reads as TGTGCCAGCAGTTTACGGGGGGACTCCTACAATGAGCAGTTCTTC. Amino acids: CASSLRGDSYNEQFF.

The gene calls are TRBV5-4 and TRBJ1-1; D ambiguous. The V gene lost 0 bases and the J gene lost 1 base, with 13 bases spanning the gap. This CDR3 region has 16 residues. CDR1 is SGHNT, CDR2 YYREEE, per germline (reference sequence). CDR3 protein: CASSLDLRGENTEAFF. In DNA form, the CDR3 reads TGTGCCAGCAGCTTGGACCTCCGGGGAGAGAACACTGAAGCTTTCTTT.

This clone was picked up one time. CDR3 amino acids: CASSLTSGTTYEQYF. The CDR3 DNA is TGTGCCAGCAGTTTAACTAGCGGAACTACCTACGAGCAGTACTTC. V gene TRBV6-5 combines with J gene TRBJ2-7; the match to TRBD2 covers 8 bases. Looked up from germline, CDR1 is MNHEY and CDR2 is SVGAGI. V lost 4 bases, J lost 2 bases, and 7 bases stayed unmatched. This CDR3 has 15 amino acids.

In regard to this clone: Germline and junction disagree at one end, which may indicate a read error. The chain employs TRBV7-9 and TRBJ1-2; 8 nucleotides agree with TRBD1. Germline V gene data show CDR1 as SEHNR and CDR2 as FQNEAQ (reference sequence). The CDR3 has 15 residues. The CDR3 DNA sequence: TGTTCCAGCAGCTCACCAGGGGGCCGTTACTATGGCTACACCTTC. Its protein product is CSSSSPGGRYYGYTF.